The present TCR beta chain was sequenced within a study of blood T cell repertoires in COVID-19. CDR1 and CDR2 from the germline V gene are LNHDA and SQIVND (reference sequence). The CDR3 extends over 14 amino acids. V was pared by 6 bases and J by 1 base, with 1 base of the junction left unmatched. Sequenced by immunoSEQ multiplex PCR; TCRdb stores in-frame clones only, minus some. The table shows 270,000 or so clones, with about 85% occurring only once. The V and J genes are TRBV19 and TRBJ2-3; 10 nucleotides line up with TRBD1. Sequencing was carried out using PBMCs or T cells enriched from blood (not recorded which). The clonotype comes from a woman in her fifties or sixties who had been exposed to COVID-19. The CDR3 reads CASRGTGGTDTQYF. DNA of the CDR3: TGTGCCAGTAGGGGGACAGGGGGCACAGATACGCAGTATTTT.